The sequence of this T cell receptor beta chain was determined in a study of T cells after yellow fever vaccination. Study-wide background: The SMART-Seq v4 Ultra Low Input method served to prepare the low-cell-number fractions.

The CDR3 runs 15 residues. The V segment lost 7 bases and the J segment 6 bases; nucleotides outside the gene matches: 9. Germline assignment: CDR1 SNHLY and CDR2 FYNNEI. Study observations and caveats: The booster saw the reappearance of most primary-vaccination clones (roughly 96% CD4, 88% CD8).

In this sample, this clonotype turned up many times. Antigen: not known. TCRdb reprocessed the 5' RACE reads via MiXCR and lists one record per CDR3 protein. The table has tens of thousands of distinct CDR3 sequences, around 7.4% seen once; the top ten hold 35% to 40%. The sequenced sample was CD8+ T cells sorted from PBMCs, obtained 15 days after the yellow fever booster vaccination. The genes are TRBV2 and TRBJ2-1; TRBD2 agrees at 10 bases. The sequence came from a young man who received the YFV17D yellow fever vaccine. This chain's CDR3 is CASIPPGLAINEQFF. The DNA for the CDR3 is TGTGCCAGCATTCCACCGGGACTAGCGATCAATGAGCAGTTCTTC.